Listed here is a single T cell receptor (beta chain). The sample is drawn from a study of blood T cell repertoires in COVID-19. On the study more broadly: In each case, the material was cDNA or gDNA derived from T cells, B-cell-depleted T cells, or PBMCs.

Sequencing was performed with immunoSEQ multiplex PCR; in TCRdb, only in-frame clones are kept and a portion is missing. The sample includes approximately 300,000 clones, 89% of them seen just once. Sequenced sample: peripheral blood. The source of this sequence is a man aged 18 to 30 who had recovered from COVID-19.

As DNA, the CDR3 is TGTGCCAGCAGTTCCGCCGGGACTAGCGGAGAGACCCAGTACTTC. Translated: CASSSAGTSGETQYF. The V and J genes are TRBV6-2 or TRBV6-3 and TRBJ2-5; TRBD2 matches 11 bases. Germline trimming cut 4 bases from V and 4 bases from J; bases unmatched to any gene: 5. This CDR3 spans 15 amino acids. Germline V CDR1 and CDR2: MNHEY, SVGEGT.